These 2 T cell receptor beta chains originate from one sample sequenced in a study of beta chain features in type 1 diabetes. The isolated RNA, all of it, was reverse transcribed, so expressed TCRB transcripts were what got sequenced. Data came from immunoSEQ multiplex PCR; TCRdb stores just in-frame clones and leaves some out. The table includes hundreds of thousands of clones, about 11% detected once. The sequencing input was naive CD4+ T cells from blood. The receptors were sampled from a woman aged 25 to 39 in good health.

This chain uses TRBV7-2 with TRBJ2-7; unclear D gene. The CDR3 runs 13 residues. V was shortened by 5 bases and J by 1 base, with 9 bases between the two germline ends. Germline V lookup: CDR1 SGHTA, CDR2 FQGNSA. The CDR3 loop is CASSLPNSYEQYF. In DNA, the CDR3 is TGTGCCAGCAGCCTACCGAATTCCTACGAGCAGTACTTC.

J is TRBJ2-5 and V is TRBV4-3; the D gene is possibly TRBD1 (6 bases). The V gene lost 3 bases and the J gene lost 9 bases, with 17 bases spanning the gap. This CDR3 spans 14 amino acids. Germline values: CDR1 LGHNA, CDR2 YSLEER. The CDR3: CASSHRADSRAQYF. The DNA of the CDR3 is TGCGCCAGCAGCCACCGCGCGGACAGTCGGGCCCAGTACTTC.